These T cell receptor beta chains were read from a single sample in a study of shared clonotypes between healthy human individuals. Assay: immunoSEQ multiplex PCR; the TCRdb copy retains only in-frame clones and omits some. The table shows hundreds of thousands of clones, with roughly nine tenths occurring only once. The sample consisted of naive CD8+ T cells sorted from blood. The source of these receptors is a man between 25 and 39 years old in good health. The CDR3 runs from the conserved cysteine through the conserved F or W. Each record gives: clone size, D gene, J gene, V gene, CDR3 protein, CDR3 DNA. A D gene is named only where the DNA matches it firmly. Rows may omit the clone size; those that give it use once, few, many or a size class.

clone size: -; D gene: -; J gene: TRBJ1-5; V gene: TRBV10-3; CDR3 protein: CAISDRDNNQPQHF; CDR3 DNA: TGTGCCATCAGTGACCGGGACAACAATCAGCCCCAGCATTTT
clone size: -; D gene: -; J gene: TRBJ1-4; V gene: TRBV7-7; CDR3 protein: CASSPGPSATNEKLFF; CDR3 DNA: TGTGCTAGCAGCCCTGGGCCCTCAGCAACTAATGAAAAACTGTTTTTT
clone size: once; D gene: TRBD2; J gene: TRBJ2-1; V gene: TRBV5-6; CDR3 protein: CASSPAPSGMTYNEQFF; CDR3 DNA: TGTGCCAGCAGCCCGGCGCCTAGCGGGATGACCTACAATGAGCAGTTCTTC
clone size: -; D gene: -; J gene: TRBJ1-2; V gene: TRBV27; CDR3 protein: CASSLYSLTRDYTF; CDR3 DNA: TGTGCCAGCAGTTTATACTCCTTGACACGCGACTACACCTTC
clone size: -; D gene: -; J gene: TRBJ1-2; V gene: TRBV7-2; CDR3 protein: CASSYTRTAYGYTF; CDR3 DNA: TGTGCCAGCAGCTACACCAGGACTGCCTATGGCTACACCTTC
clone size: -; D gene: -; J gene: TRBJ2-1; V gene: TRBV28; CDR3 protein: CASTLYRAASADNEQFF; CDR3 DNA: TGTGCCAGCACCTTATACCGTGCGGCTAGCGCCGACAATGAGCAGTTCTTC
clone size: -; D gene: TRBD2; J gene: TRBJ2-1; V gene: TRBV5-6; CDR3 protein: CASSLDGDYYNEQFF; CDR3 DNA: TGTGCCAGCAGCTTGGACGGGGACTATTACAATGAGCAGTTCTTC
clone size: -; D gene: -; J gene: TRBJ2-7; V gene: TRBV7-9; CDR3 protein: CASSLGLVQYF; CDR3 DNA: TGTGCCAGCAGCTTAGGACTGGTTCAGTACTTC
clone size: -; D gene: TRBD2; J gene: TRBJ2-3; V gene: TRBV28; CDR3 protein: CASSFLLSGGWTSTDTQYF; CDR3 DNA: TGTGCCAGCAGTTTCCTTCTGTCGGGGGGGTGGACTAGCACAGATACGCAGTATTTT
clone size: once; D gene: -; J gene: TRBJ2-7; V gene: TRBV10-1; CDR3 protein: CASQRGNGPYEQYF; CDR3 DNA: TGCGCCAGCCAAAGGGGTAATGGCCCCTACGAGCAGTACTTC
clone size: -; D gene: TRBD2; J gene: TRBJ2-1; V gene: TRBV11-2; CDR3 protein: CASSPGTSGQWEFF; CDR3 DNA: TGTGCCAGCAGCCCCGGGACTAGCGGGCAGTGGGAATTCTTC
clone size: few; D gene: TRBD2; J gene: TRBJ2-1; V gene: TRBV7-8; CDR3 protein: CASSLPILAGEDEQFF; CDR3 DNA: TGTGCCAGCAGCTTACCGATACTAGCGGGAGAGGATGAGCAGTTCTTC
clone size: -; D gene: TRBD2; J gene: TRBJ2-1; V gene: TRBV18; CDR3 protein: CASSRERERVGEQFF; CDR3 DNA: TGTGCCAGCTCACGAGAGCGGGAGAGGGTAGGTGAGCAGTTCTTC
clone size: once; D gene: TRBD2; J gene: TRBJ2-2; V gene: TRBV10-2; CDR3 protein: CASRGLAGVSAGELFF; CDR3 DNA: TGCGCCAGCAGGGGACTAGCGGGAGTATCGGCCGGGGAGCTGTTTTTT
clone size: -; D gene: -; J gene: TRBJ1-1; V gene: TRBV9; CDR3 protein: CASSVAQGGVTEAFF; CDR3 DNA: TGTGCCAGCAGCGTAGCGCAGGGTGGGGTTACTGAAGCTTTCTTT
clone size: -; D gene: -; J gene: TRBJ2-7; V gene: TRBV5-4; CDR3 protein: CASSLGGYEQYF; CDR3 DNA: TGTGCCAGCAGCTTGGGCGGCTACGAGCAGTACTTC
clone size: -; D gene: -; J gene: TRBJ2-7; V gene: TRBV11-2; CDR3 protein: CASSLGSAEAYEQYF; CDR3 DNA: TGTGCCAGCAGCTTAGGGTCAGCCGAAGCCTACGAGCAGTACTTC
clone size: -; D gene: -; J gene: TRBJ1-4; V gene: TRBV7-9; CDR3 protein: CASSPEGGGREKLFF; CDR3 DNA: TGTGCCAGCAGCCCGGAAGGAGGGGGTAGAGAAAAACTGTTTTTT
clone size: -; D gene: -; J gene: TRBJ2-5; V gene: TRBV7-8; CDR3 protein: CASSLALAEGWETQYF; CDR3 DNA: TGTGCCAGCAGCTTAGCTTTGGCCGAAGGATGGGAGACCCAGTACTTC
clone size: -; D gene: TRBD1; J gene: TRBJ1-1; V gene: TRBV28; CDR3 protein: CASSSIATGHIREAFF; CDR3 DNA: TGTGCCAGCAGTTCCATCGCGACAGGGCATATAAGGGAAGCTTTCTTT
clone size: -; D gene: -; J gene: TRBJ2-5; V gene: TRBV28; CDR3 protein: CASYRSVSQETQYF; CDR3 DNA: TGTGCCAGCTACCGTTCAGTTTCCCAAGAGACCCAGTACTTC
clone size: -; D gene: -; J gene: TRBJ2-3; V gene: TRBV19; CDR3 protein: CASSGLAAAGDTQYF; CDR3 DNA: TGTGCCAGTAGTGGGTTGGCTGCGGCTGGAGATACGCAGTATTTT
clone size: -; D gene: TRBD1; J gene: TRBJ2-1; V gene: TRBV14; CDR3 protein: CASSPSGQGYDYEQFF; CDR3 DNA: TGTGCCAGCAGCCCTTCGGGACAGGGCTATGATTATGAGCAGTTCTTC
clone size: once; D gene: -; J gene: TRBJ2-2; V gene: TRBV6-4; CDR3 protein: CASKKGSDTGELFF; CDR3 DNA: TGTGCCAGCAAGAAGGGTTCCGACACCGGGGAGCTGTTTTTT
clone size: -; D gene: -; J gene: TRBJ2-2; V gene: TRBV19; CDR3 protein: CASSIGRNTGELFF; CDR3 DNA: TGTGCCAGTAGTATAGGTCGGAACACCGGGGAGCTGTTTTTT
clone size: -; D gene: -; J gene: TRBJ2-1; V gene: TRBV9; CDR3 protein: CASSLRGGTYNEQFF; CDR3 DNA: TGTGCCAGCAGCCTAAGGGGCGGGACCTACAATGAGCAGTTCTTC
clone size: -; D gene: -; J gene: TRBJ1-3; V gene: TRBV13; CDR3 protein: CASSLVGSGNTIYF; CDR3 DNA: TGTGCCAGCAGCTTAGTAGGCTCTGGAAACACCATATATTTT
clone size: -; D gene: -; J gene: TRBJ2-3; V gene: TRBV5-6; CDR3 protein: CASSHTLMGRTDTQYF; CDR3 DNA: TGTGCCAGCAGCCATACCCTGATGGGGCGCACAGATACGCAGTATTTT
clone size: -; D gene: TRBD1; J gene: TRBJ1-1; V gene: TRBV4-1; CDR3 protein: CASSQTGGATEAFF; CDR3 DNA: TGCGCCAGCAGCCAGACAGGGGGCGCGACTGAAGCTTTCTTT
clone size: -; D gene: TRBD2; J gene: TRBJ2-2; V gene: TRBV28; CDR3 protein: CASGRGTGELFF; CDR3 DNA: TGTGCTAGCGGGAGAGGGACCGGGGAGCTGTTTTTT
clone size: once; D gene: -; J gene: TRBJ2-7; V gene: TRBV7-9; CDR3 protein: CASSIPTGNNEQYF; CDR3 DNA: TGTGCCAGCAGCATCCCAACAGGGAACAACGAGCAGTACTTC
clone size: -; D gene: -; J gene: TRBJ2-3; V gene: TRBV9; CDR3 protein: CASSVVGGSTDTQYF; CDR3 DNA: TGTGCCAGCAGCGTAGTTGGCGGTAGCACAGATACGCAGTATTTT
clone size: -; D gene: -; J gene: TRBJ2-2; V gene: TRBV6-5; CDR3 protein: CASSGAQGPGELFF; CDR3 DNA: TGTGCCAGCAGTGGAGCTCAAGGCCCCGGGGAGCTGTTTTTT
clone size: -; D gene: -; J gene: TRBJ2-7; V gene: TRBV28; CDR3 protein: CASGNYEQYF; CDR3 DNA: TGTGCCAGCGGAAACTACGAGCAGTACTTC
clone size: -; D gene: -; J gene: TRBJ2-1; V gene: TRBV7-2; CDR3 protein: CASSLVAQSSYNEQFF; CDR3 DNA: TGTGCCAGCAGCTTAGTGGCCCAGAGCTCCTACAATGAGCAGTTCTTC
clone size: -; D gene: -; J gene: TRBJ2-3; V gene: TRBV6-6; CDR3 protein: CASSYSGGVGVDTQYF; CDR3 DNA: TGTGCCAGCAGTTACTCGGGTGGAGTTGGGGTAGATACGCAGTATTTT
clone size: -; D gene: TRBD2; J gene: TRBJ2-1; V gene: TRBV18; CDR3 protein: CASSTSGSIMNEQFF; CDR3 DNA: TGTGCCAGCTCAACTAGCGGGAGTATTATGAATGAGCAGTTCTTC
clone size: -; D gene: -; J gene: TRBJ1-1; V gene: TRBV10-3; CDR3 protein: CAISLVEAATEAFF; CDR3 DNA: TGTGCCATCAGTTTGGTCGAGGCAGCGACTGAAGCTTTCTTT
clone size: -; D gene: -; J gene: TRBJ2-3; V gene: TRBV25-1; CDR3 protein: CASSSVSLSTDTQYF; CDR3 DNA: TGTGCCAGCAGTTCGGTGTCTCTCAGCACAGATACGCAGTATTTT
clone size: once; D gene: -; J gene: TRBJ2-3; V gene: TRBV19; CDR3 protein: CASTDRGDTQYF; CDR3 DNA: TGTGCCAGTACCGATAGGGGGGATACGCAGTATTTT
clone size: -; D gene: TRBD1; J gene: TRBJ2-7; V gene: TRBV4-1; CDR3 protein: CASSLRQGSSYEQYF; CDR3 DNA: TGCGCCAGCAGCTTGAGACAGGGGAGCTCCTACGAGCAGTACTTC
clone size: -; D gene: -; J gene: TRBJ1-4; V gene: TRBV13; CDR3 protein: CASSLGRDEKLFF; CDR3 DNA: TGTGCCAGCAGCTTAGGCAGGGACGAAAAACTGTTTTTT
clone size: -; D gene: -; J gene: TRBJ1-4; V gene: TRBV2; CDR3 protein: CASSSGPNEKLFF; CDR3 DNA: TGTGCCAGCAGTTCAGGACCTAATGAAAAACTGTTTTTT
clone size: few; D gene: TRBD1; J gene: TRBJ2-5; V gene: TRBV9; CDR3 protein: CASSQGDQETQYF; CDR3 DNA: TGTGCCAGCAGCCAGGGGGACCAAGAGACCCAGTACTTC
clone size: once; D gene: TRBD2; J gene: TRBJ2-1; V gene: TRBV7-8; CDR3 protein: CASSSREGPYNEQFF; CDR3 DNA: TGTGCCAGCAGCTCCCGGGAGGGTCCCTACAATGAGCAGTTCTTC
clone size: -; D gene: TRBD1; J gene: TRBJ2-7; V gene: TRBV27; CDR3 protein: CASSWAGTGYEQYF; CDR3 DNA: TGTGCCAGCAGTTGGGCAGGGACAGGCTACGAGCAGTACTTC
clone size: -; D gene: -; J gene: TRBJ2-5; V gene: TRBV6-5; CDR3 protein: CASGLQETQYF; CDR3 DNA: TGTGCCAGCGGCCTACAAGAGACCCAGTACTTC
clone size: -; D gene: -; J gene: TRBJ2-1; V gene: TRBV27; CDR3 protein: CASSLGGSYNEQFF; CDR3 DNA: TGTGCCAGCAGTTTAGGAGGCTCCTACAATGAGCAGTTCTTC